The clone carrying this T cell receptor beta chain has only a few counts. What was amplified from RNA transcripts were TCR beta CDR3 regions. Primed by the HTBI set, a first-round RT-PCR was run on the TCR CDR3. Using its own MiXCR run on the multiplex PCR reads, TCRdb lists one record per CDR3 protein. This table holds fewer than 600,000 distinct CDR3 sequences, 13% to 15% found once. The data were obtained in a study of T cells in Graves' hyperthyroidism and ophthalmopathy. For Graves' hyperthyroidism to be stable, ophthalmopathy could not progress within 18 months. Newly diagnosed hyperthyroidism, duration under 2 months, in patients aged 18 to 65. Exclusions: uncontrolled infection, other autoimmune disease, pregnancy, lactation. Orbital computed tomography and thyroid ultrasound, together with serum TRAb and thyroxine and clinical symptoms, were used for diagnoses. Germline assignment: CDR1 SEHNR and CDR2 FQNEAQ (reference sequence). The germline V and J ends were trimmed by 4 bases and 7 bases, with 16 bases remaining between them. The CDR3 covers 14 residues.

This TCR was sampled from a woman younger than 30 with Graves' hyperthyroidism. This rearrangement joins TRBV7-9 to TRBJ1-2, with unresolved D. The sequenced sample consisted of blood. CDR3: CASSSQWGNRGYTF. CDR3 nucleotide sequence: TGTGCCAGCAGCTCCCAGTGGGGAAATCGTGGCTACACCTTC.